These T cell receptor beta chains were read from a single sample in a study of response to subunit inactivated influenza vaccine. TCRdb re-analysed the RT-PCR reads in MiXCR, keeping a single row per CDR3 protein. Counted here are 700,000 to 900,000 distinct CDR3 sequences, about 20% occurring once; the ten biggest clones make up roughly 10%. This specimen consisted of PBMCs from blood, obtained roughly 5 days after vaccination. The receptors derive from a man in his forties or fifties who received an inactivated influenza vaccine. The CDR3 runs from the conserved cysteine through the conserved F or W. The order of the fields is CDR3 protein, CDR3 DNA, clone size, D gene, V gene, J gene. A D gene is named only where the DNA matches it firmly. Rows give clone size only sometimes, using once, few, many, or a class for an expanded clone.

CDR3 protein: CAISESTPDSSYNEQFF
CDR3 DNA: TGTGCCATCAGTGAGTCCACGCCCGATAGCTCCTACAATGAGCAGTTCTTC
clone size: NA
D gene: NA
V gene: TRBV10-3
J gene: TRBJ2-1

CDR3 protein: CSARDPTGSTYEQYF
CDR3 DNA: TGCAGTGCTAGAGATCCGACAGGGAGTACCTACGAGCAGTACTTC
clone size: NA
D gene: TRBD1
V gene: TRBV20-1
J gene: TRBJ2-7

CDR3 protein: CASSQVIHTGELFF
CDR3 DNA: TGTGCCAGCAGCCAAGTTATTCACACCGGGGAGCTGTTTTTT
clone size: few
D gene: NA
V gene: TRBV4-2
J gene: TRBJ2-2

CDR3 protein: CASSVEPGVAIQYF
CDR3 DNA: TGTGCCAGCAGCGTAGAACCGGGAGTGGCCATTCAGTACTTC
clone size: NA
D gene: NA
V gene: TRBV9
J gene: TRBJ2-4

CDR3 protein: CASSLQYYEQYF
CDR3 DNA: TGTGCCAGCAGTTTACAGTACTACGAGCAGTACTTC
clone size: NA
D gene: NA
V gene: TRBV12-3/TRBV12-4
J gene: TRBJ2-7

CDR3 protein: CAIRKTSGEISSYNEQFF
CDR3 DNA: TGTGCCATCAGGAAGACTAGCGGAGAAATCAGCTCCTACAATGAGCAGTTCTTC
clone size: NA
D gene: TRBD2
V gene: TRBV10-3
J gene: TRBJ2-1

CDR3 protein: CASSSYERAYEQYF
CDR3 DNA: TGCGCCAGCAGCTCATACGAACGCGCCTACGAGCAGTACTTC
clone size: NA
D gene: NA
V gene: TRBV4-1
J gene: TRBJ2-7

CDR3 protein: CASSLRKGWEDTGELFF
CDR3 DNA: TGTGCCAGCAGCTTACGAAAGGGGTGGGAGGACACCGGGGAGCTGTTTTTT
clone size: few
D gene: NA
V gene: TRBV7-2
J gene: TRBJ2-2

CDR3 protein: CASSLLAGGLTDTQYF
CDR3 DNA: TGTGCCAGCAGCCTCCTAGCGGGAGGACTCACAGATACGCAGTATTTT
clone size: NA
D gene: TRBD2
V gene: TRBV7-2
J gene: TRBJ2-3

CDR3 protein: CASSEMGPARFDEQFF
CDR3 DNA: TGTGCCAGCAGCGAAATGGGACCCGCGAGGTTCGATGAGCAGTTCTTC
clone size: NA
D gene: NA
V gene: TRBV12-3/TRBV12-4
J gene: TRBJ2-1

CDR3 protein: CASSHDLYNEQFF
CDR3 DNA: TGTGCCAGCAGCCATGATTTATACAATGAGCAGTTCTTC
clone size: NA
D gene: NA
V gene: TRBV3-1
J gene: TRBJ2-1

CDR3 protein: CASKVHRGNSYEQYF
CDR3 DNA: TGTGCCAGCAAGGTCCACCGCGGGAACTCCTACGAGCAGTACTTC
clone size: NA
D gene: NA
V gene: TRBV6-2/TRBV6-3
J gene: TRBJ2-7

CDR3 protein: CASSGDSNQPQHF
CDR3 DNA: TGTGCCAGCAGCGGGGACAGCAATCAGCCCCAGCATTTT
clone size: many
D gene: NA
V gene: TRBV7-2
J gene: TRBJ1-5

CDR3 protein: CASSLSSGGHNEQFF
CDR3 DNA: TGTGCCAGCAGCTTATCCAGCGGAGGCCACAATGAGCAGTTCTTC
clone size: few
D gene: NA
V gene: TRBV7-9
J gene: TRBJ2-1

CDR3 protein: CASSRRDGSTDTQYF
CDR3 DNA: TGTGCCAGCAGCCGCCGGGACGGATCCACAGATACGCAGTATTTT
clone size: NA
D gene: NA
V gene: TRBV7-2
J gene: TRBJ2-3

CDR3 protein: CASSLPAGVHTGELFF
CDR3 DNA: TGTGCCAGCAGTTTACCGGCAGGGGTACACACCGGGGAGCTGTTTTTT
clone size: many
D gene: NA
V gene: TRBV28
J gene: TRBJ2-2

CDR3 protein: CASSDPGGGTDTQYF
CDR3 DNA: TGTGCCAGCAGTGACCCTGGGGGTGGCACAGATACGCAGTATTTT
clone size: NA
D gene: NA
V gene: TRBV25-1
J gene: TRBJ2-3

CDR3 protein: CASSPGLAVAMEQFF
CDR3 DNA: TGTGCCAGCAGCCCGGGACTAGCGGTGGCCATGGAGCAGTTCTTC
clone size: NA
D gene: TRBD2
V gene: TRBV2
J gene: TRBJ2-1

CDR3 protein: CASSLGGTSGSYEQYF
CDR3 DNA: TGCGCCAGCAGCTTGGGAGGGACTAGCGGGTCATACGAGCAGTACTTC
clone size: NA
D gene: TRBD2
V gene: TRBV5-1
J gene: TRBJ2-7

CDR3 protein: CASSSDLLGELFF
CDR3 DNA: TGCGCCAGCAGCTCCGACCTACTCGGGGAGCTGTTTTTT
clone size: once
D gene: NA
V gene: TRBV5-1
J gene: TRBJ2-2

CDR3 protein: CASSYQVYEQYF
CDR3 DNA: TGTGCCAGCAGTTACCAGGTCTACGAGCAGTACTTC
clone size: NA
D gene: NA
V gene: TRBV6-2/TRBV6-3
J gene: TRBJ2-7

CDR3 protein: CSASRIEQFF
CDR3 DNA: TGCAGTGCTAGTCGGATTGAGCAGTTCTTC
clone size: few
D gene: NA
V gene: TRBV20-1
J gene: TRBJ2-1